Listed below are T cell receptor beta chains from one sample, sequenced in a study of OX40 agonist ivuxolimab in advanced cancers. The assay was immunoSEQ multiplex PCR, and TCRdb's table has in-frame clones only and misses some. The table lists 43,000 or so clones, approximately 86% of them singletons. This specimen was CD4+ or CD8+ T cells sorted from blood, taken in a trial of the OX40 agonist ivuxolimab. The receptors come from an adult with an advanced solid tumor such as melanoma, head and neck, liver or kidney cancer. The CDR3 runs from the conserved cysteine through the conserved F or W. A D gene is named only where the DNA matches it firmly. Clone size is not always given. Where it is, it says once, few, many or a class for expanded clones.

TRBJ1-4,-,TRBV6-1,-,CASSAFDSDEKLFF,TGTGCCAGCAGTGCCTTTGACTCCGATGAAAAACTGTTTTTT
TRBJ2-5,-,TRBV7-3,TRBD2,CASSRGLAGGQETQYF,TGTGCCAGCAGTCGAGGACTAGCGGGAGGGCAAGAGACCCAGTACTTC
TRBJ2-2,-,TRBV11-1,TRBD2,CASRGTSGSGGELFF,TGTGCCAGCAGGGGGACTAGCGGGAGTGGAGGGGAGCTGTTTTTT
TRBJ2-3,-,TRBV9,TRBD1,CASNRDSDTQYF,TGTGCCAGCAATCGGGACAGCGATACGCAGTATTTT
TRBJ2-1,-,TRBV7-3,TRBD1,CASSTGTAYNEQFF,TGTGCCAGCAGCACCGGGACAGCCTACAATGAGCAGTTCTTC
TRBJ2-1,-,TRBV30,TRBD2,CAWEAGVVAEQFF,TGTGCCTGGGAAGCGGGAGTGGTGGCTGAGCAGTTCTTC
TRBJ2-5,-,TRBV20-1,-,CSGLKETQYF,TGCAGTGGACTAAAAGAGACCCAGTACTTC
TRBJ2-1,-,TRBV5-1,TRBD2,CASSGGGAVFF,TGCGCCAGCAGCGGCGGGGGGGCCGTTTTCTTC
TRBJ1-3,-,TRBV7-9,TRBD1,CASSYTGGSGNTIYF,TGTGCCAGCAGCTACACAGGGGGCTCTGGAAACACCATATATTTT
TRBJ2-3,-,TRBV5-8,-,CASSLRRGAESTDTQYF,TGTGCCAGCAGCTTGCGAAGGGGGGCGGAGAGCACAGATACGCAGTATTTT
TRBJ2-7,-,TRBV2,-,CASSRGGREQYF,TGTGCCAGCAGCAGGGGTGGGCGCGAGCAGTACTTC
TRBJ2-5,-,TRBV5-1,-,CASSPATNQETQYF,TGCGCCAGCAGCCCCGCGACAAACCAAGAGACCCAGTACTTC
TRBJ1-2,-,TRBV6-1,-,CASAGEGRLRGYTF,TGTGCCAGCGCCGGGGAGGGTCGGTTACGTGGCTACACCTTC
TRBJ1-1,-,TRBV2,-,CASSLPSGSNTEAFF,TGTGCCAGCAGTCTACCTTCCGGGTCGAACACTGAAGCTTTCTTT
TRBJ2-2,once,TRBV19,-,CASSTTGGNTGELFF,TGTGCCAGTAGTACGACTGGGGGCAACACCGGGGAGCTGTTTTTT
TRBJ2-7,few,TRBV7-4,-,CASSSETGLGESGNEQYF,TGTGCCAGCAGCTCCGAGACCGGTCTCGGGGAGTCAGGAAACGAGCAGTACTTC
TRBJ1-4,-,TRBV4-1,-,CASSQDGGLGKLFF,TGCGCCAGCAGCCAAGATGGGGGCTTGGGTAAACTGTTTTTT
TRBJ1-2,-,TRBV6-5,-,CASSYVGYNGYTF,TGTGCCAGCAGTTACGTAGGGTACAATGGCTACACCTTC
TRBJ1-2,once,TRBV19,-,CASVSWTRYGYTF,TGTGCCAGTGTAAGCTGGACGCGGTATGGCTACACCTTC
TRBJ2-7,-,TRBV7-2,TRBD2,CASSLGGSEYEQYF,TGTGCCAGCAGCTTAGGCGGGAGTGAATACGAGCAGTACTTC
TRBJ2-7,-,TRBV7-2,-,CASSSTDEQYF,TGTGCCAGCAGCTCTACGGACGAGCAGTACTTC
TRBJ1-5,-,TRBV5-8,-,CASSSRGGGNQPQHF,TGTGCCAGCAGCTCCCGCGGGGGCGGCAATCAGCCCCAGCATTTT
TRBJ2-5,-,TRBV7-9,-,CASSPRPIGTQYF,TGTGCCAGCAGCCCGCGTCCTATCGGGACCCAGTACTTC
TRBJ1-5,-,TRBV2,-,CASSQQGSQGQPQHF,TGTGCCAGCAGTCAGCAGGGGTCTCAAGGGCAGCCCCAGCATTTT
TRBJ2-3,-,TRBV27,TRBD2,CASTTTSGGNTDTQYF,TGTGCCAGCACCACGACTAGCGGGGGAAACACAGATACGCAGTATTTT
TRBJ2-3,-,TRBV4-1,-,CASSLSQGGRDTQYF,TGCGCCAGCAGCCTATCTCAGGGGGGAAGGGATACGCAGTATTTT
TRBJ2-1,-,TRBV28,-,CASSYGGDYNEQFF,TGTGCCAGCAGTTACGGGGGAGACTACAATGAGCAGTTCTTC
TRBJ1-4,-,TRBV18,TRBD1,CASSDRGGEKLFF,TGTGCCAGCTCAGACAGGGGAGGGGAAAAACTGTTTTTT
TRBJ2-1,few,TRBV18,-,CASSPPVLNEQFF,TGTGCCAGCTCACCACCGGTCCTCAATGAGCAGTTCTTC
TRBJ2-7,-,TRBV5-1,TRBD2,CASSLDLLAGKTEQYF,TGCGCCAGCAGCTTGGACCTACTAGCGGGAAAGACAGAGCAGTACTTC
TRBJ1-2,-,TRBV28,-,CASSTGNYGYTF,TGTGCCAGCAGCACAGGGAACTATGGCTACACCTTC
TRBJ2-7,few,TRBV28,TRBD1,CASRTGTGIFEQYF,TGTGCCAGCAGGACCGGGACAGGAATCTTCGAGCAGTACTTC
TRBJ2-4,-,TRBV5-6,-,CASSFQPEEAKNIQYF,TGTGCCAGCAGCTTCCAGCCCGAGGAGGCCAAAAACATTCAGTACTTC
TRBJ2-3,once,TRBV7-1,TRBD2,CASSLAGMGADTQYF,TGTGCCAGCAGCTTAGCGGGGATGGGGGCAGATACGCAGTATTTT
TRBJ2-5,-,TRBV6-1,-,CASKIFQETQYF,TGTGCCAGCAAAATTTTTCAAGAGACCCAGTACTTC
TRBJ2-3,-,TRBV21-1,-,CASSKRALFKDTQYF,TGTGCCAGCAGCAAACGGGCCTTATTCAAGGATACGCAGTATTTT
TRBJ1-6,-,TRBV19,-,CASSMGGFSPLHF,TGTGCCAGTAGTATGGGGGGCTTTTCACCCCTCCACTTT
TRBJ2-1,-,TRBV10-2,TRBD2,CASRGLAGANEQFF,TGCGCCAGCAGAGGACTAGCGGGAGCGAATGAGCAGTTCTTC
TRBJ2-5,-,TRBV18,TRBD2,CASSQRTTGGETQYF,TGTGCCAGCTCACAAAGGACTACCGGGGGGGAGACCCAGTACTTC
TRBJ2-7,-,TRBV25-1,-,CASSESGVGYEQYF,TGTGCCAGCAGTGAATCGGGGGTTGGCTACGAGCAGTACTTC
TRBJ2-7,-,TRBV2,TRBD1,CASRRTGGSYEQYF,TGTGCCAGCAGGAGGACAGGGGGGTCCTACGAGCAGTACTTC
TRBJ2-3,-,TRBV18,-,CASSLSTDTQYF,TGTGCCAGCTCCCTGAGCACAGATACGCAGTATTTT
TRBJ2-2,-,TRBV7-3,-,CASSKLGPTGELFF,TGTGCCAGCAGCAAACTAGGGCCCACCGGGGAGCTGTTTTTT
TRBJ2-1,-,TRBV29-1,TRBD2,CSVENRGGRTSEYNEQFF,TGCAGCGTTGAGAACCGAGGGGGCCGGACTAGCGAGTACAATGAGCAGTTCTTC
TRBJ1-5,once,TRBV28,-,CASSLWAPGEGNQPQHF,TGTGCCAGCAGTTTGTGGGCTCCAGGGGAAGGGAATCAGCCCCAGCATTTT